This TCR beta chain was sequenced in a study of blood T cell repertoires in COVID-19. Study-level background: In each case, the material was cDNA or gDNA derived from T cells, B-cell-depleted T cells, or PBMCs.

In the original workflow: Nucleated cell number was recorded as an estimate derived from reference gene primer amplification. Profiling relied on immunoSEQ multiplex PCR, and the TCRdb table lists in-frame clones only, not all of them. The V and J calls and the clone size are those of that table, but D and trimming were determined from the DNA. The table has about 290,000 clones, under 90% seen once. Those enrolled in Seattle joined during active infection and were followed longitudinally afterward. CDR1 is MGHRA and CDR2 is YSYEKL in the germline V gene. Deletions cut 2 bases from V and 7 bases from J, with 9 bases between. CDR3 length equals 13 residues.

The V call is TRBV4-1, the J call TRBJ1-5; no clear D gene. Material: peripheral blood. The source of this sequence is a woman aged 30 to 39 with COVID-19, enrolled during active disease. Here the CDR3 DNA reads TGCGCCAGCAGCCAAACTATACAACAGCCCCAGCATTTT. Amino acid sequence: CASSQTIQQPQHF.